These T cell receptor beta chains were read from a single sample in a study of vaccination and CD4 T cells after COVID-19. MiXCR, run by TCRdb on the PCR reads, gives a single entry per CDR3 protein. The profile shows 13,000 or so distinct CDR3 sequences, more than 55% of them singletons. Their recognized antigens are unknown. The sample consisted of cultured CD4+ T cells from blood, taken after SARS-CoV-2 vaccination. The receptors here all came from a human donor with COVID-19. Both conserved end residues are part of each CDR3. A D gene is named only where the DNA matches it firmly. The size entry is marked missing in some rows and otherwise reads once, few, many or a size class.

CDR3 length | D gene | J gene | V gene | clone size | CDR3 DNA | CDR3 protein
13 | . | TRBJ1-1 | TRBV6-5 | . | TGTGCCAGCAGTTACATCCAGAACACTGAAGCTTTCTTT | CASSYIQNTEAFF
15 | . | TRBJ2-5 | TRBV11-3 | few | TGTGCCAGCAACTCGCGACGGGTAGATAAAGAGACCCAGTACTTC | CASNSRRVDKETQYF
10 | . | TRBJ1-2 | TRBV27 | . | TGTGCCGGCCACCTTATTGGCTACACCTTC | CAGHLIGYTF
17 | . | TRBJ2-6 | TRBV7-9 | . | TGTGCCAGCATAAGGGGCAGGGCTTACTCTGGGGCCAACGTCCTGACTTTC | CASIRGRAYSGANVLTF
11 | . | TRBJ1-3 | TRBV30 | once | TGTGCCTGGAGTGATAGAAACACCATATATTTT | CAWSDRNTIYF
13 | . | TRBJ1-2 | TRBV5-5 | . | TGTGCCAGCAGCTTGGGCAGAGACTATGGCTACACCTTC | CASSLGRDYGYTF
14 | . | TRBJ2-3 | TRBV9 | . | TGTGCCAGCGGAAAGCCTATAAGCACAGATACGCAGTATTTT | CASGKPISTDTQYF
17 | . | TRBJ2-2 | TRBV7-9 | once | TGTGCCAGCAGCTTAGGAGGGGGGGCCGCGAACACCGGGGAGCTGTTTTTT | CASSLGGGAANTGELFF
11 | . | TRBJ1-1 | TRBV27 | few | TGTGCCACCACCCTCCGAGGGGAAGCTTTCTTT | CATTLRGEAFF
11 | . | TRBJ1-6 | TRBV27 | . | TGTGCCACACCAGGAAATTCACCCCTCCACTTT | CATPGNSPLHF